This T cell receptor beta chain was documented in a study of cytomegalovirus exposure and HLA in healthy donors. Whole-study results and caveats: Altogether, 170 or so TCR beta chains were recorded as cytomegalovirus-associated. The authors confirmed in vitro that a few CMV-associated chains were specific for CMV antigens.

CDR1 and CDR2 (germline): KGHSH, LQKENI. Trimming removed 3 bases from V and 2 bases from J, with 17 bases in between. This CDR3 contains 17 residues. About this clone: Its antigen is not known.

Assay used: immunoSEQ multiplex PCR; TCRdb lists only in-frame clones, some missing. Here the sample spans around 63,000 clones, more than 80% being singletons. The sequenced sample was PBMCs. This rearrangement joins TRBV18 to TRBJ1-3; D is unclear. This clonotype was obtained from a woman under 30 in good health and CMV-seronegative. The CDR3 here is CASSPDRAPAAGNTIYF. CDR3 sequence (DNA): TGTGCCAGCTCACCGGACCGGGCCCCAGCGGCTGGAAACACCATATATTTT.